This TCR beta chain is drawn from a study of blood T cell repertoires in COVID-19. Study-wide background: Specimens from acute and convalescent COVID-19 originated in the United States, Italy and Spain. The analysed material was cDNA or gDNA that came from T cells, B-cell-depleted T cells, or PBMCs.

From germline, CDR1 is MNHEY and CDR2 SVGEGT. This CDR3 spans 13 amino acids. After removal of 2 bases from V and 6 bases from J, the junction contained 1 base not matched to a gene. As handled by the study authors: Estimation of nucleated cell counts relied on the amplification of reference gene primers. The method was immunoSEQ multiplex PCR; TCRdb's version includes in-frame clones alone and lacks a portion of them. That table is the source of V, J and clone size, and D and trimming were worked out from the DNA. The data show under 35,000 clones, around 90% seen once. The origin of this receptor is a human donor in a cohort sampled during active COVID-19. The V gene is TRBV6-2 or TRBV6-3, the J gene TRBJ2-1, with 7 bases that match TRBD2. The sample taken for sequencing was peripheral blood. Here the CDR3 DNA reads TGTGCCAGCAGTTACCTAGCGGTCAATGAGCAGTTCTTC. Translated, it gives CASSYLAVNEQFF.